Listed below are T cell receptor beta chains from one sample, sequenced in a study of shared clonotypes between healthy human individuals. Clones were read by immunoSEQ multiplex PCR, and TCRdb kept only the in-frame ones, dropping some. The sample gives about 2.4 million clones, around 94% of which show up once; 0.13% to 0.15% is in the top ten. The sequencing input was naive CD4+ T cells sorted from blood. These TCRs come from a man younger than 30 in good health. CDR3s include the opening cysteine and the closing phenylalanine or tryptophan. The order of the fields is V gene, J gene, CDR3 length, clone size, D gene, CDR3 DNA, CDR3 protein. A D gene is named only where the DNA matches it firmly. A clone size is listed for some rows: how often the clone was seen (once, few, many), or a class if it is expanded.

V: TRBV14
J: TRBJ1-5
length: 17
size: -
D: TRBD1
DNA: TGTGCCAGCAGCCAAGATAGAACAGGGGGGCCCACATGTCCCCAGCATTTT
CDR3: CASSQDRTGGPTCPQHF

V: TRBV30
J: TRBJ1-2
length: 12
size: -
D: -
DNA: TGTGCCTGGAGTGGGGGGCTCTATGGCTACACCTTC
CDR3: CAWSGGLYGYTF

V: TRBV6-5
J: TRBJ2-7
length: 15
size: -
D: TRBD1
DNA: TGTGCCAGCAGTTACTCCAACAGGGGGCCGGGCGAGCAGTACTTC
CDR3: CASSYSNRGPGEQYF

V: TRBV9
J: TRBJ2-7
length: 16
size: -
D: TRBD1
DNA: TGTGCCAGCAGCCGTGGACAGGGGGTAGCCTGGGGCGAGCAGTACTTC
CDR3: CASSRGQGVAWGEQYF

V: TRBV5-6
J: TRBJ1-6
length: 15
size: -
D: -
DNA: TGTGCCAGCAGCAAAGAAATACTGGATAATTCACCCCTCCACTTT
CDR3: CASSKEILDNSPLHF

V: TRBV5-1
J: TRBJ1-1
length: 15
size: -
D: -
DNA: TGCGCCAGCAGCAACAGGGAAGGGGTGAACACTGAAGCTTTCTTT
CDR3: CASSNREGVNTEAFF

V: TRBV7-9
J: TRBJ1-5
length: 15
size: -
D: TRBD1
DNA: TGTGCCAGCAGCCTAGGACAGGCCGGCAATCAGCCCCAGCATTTT
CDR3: CASSLGQAGNQPQHF

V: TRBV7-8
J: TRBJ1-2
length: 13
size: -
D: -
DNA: TGTGCCAGCAGCTTAAGGGGGGGCTATGGCTACACCTTC
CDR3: CASSLRGGYGYTF

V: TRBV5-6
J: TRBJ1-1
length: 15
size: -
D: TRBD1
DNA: TGTGCCAGCAGCTTGTTGGACAGGGGAGACACTGAAGCTTTCTTT
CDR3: CASSLLDRGDTEAFF

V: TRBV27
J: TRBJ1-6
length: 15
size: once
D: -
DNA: TGTGCCAGCAGTCCCACGCAGTCCTATAATTCACCCCTCCACTTT
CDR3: CASSPTQSYNSPLHF

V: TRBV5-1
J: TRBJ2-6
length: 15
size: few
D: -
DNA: TGCGCCAGCAGCTTGGGAAGCTCTGGGGCCAACGTCCTGACTTTC
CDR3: CASSLGSSGANVLTF

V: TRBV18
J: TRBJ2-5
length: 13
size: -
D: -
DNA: TGTGCCAGCTCGCCATTTGAAGTGGAGACCCAGTACTTC
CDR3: CASSPFEVETQYF

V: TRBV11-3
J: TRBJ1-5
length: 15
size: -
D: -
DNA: TGTGCCAGCAGCCGACGGGCAGGGGTTAATCAGCCCCAGCATTTT
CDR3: CASSRRAGVNQPQHF

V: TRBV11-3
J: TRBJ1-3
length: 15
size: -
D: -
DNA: TGTGCCAGCAGCCCCGACAGCGGGGCTGGAAACACCATATATTTT
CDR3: CASSPDSGAGNTIYF

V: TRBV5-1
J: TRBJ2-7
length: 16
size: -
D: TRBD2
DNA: TGCGCCAGCAGCTTGGGGACTAGCGGGGGGGCCATCGAGCAGTACTTC
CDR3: CASSLGTSGGAIEQYF

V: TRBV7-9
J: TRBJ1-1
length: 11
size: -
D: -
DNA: TGTGCCAGCAGCTCCGGCCCTGAAGCTTTCTTT
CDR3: CASSSGPEAFF

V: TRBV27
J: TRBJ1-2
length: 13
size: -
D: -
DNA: TGTGCCAGCAGTTTAGCCCAGGGATATGGCTACACCTTC
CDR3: CASSLAQGYGYTF

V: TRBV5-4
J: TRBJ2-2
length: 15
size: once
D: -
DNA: TGTGCCAGCAGCCCGGGGGACAGCGGGACCGGGGAGCTGTTTTTT
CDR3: CASSPGDSGTGELFF

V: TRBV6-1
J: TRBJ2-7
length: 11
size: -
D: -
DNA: TGTGCCAGCAGTCGGACGGACGAGCAGTACTTC
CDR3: CASSRTDEQYF

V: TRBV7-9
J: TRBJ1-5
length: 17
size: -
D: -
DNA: TGTGCCAGCAGCTTAGGCTCCCCTCTCCAAAGCAATCAGCCCCAGCATTTT
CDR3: CASSLGSPLQSNQPQHF

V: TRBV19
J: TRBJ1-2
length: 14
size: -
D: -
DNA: TGTGCCAGTAGTTTCCGGAACAGGTTCTATGGCTACACCTTC
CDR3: CASSFRNRFYGYTF

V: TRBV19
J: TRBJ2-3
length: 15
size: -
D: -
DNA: TGTGCCAGTAGTATTGAGAGGGCGGGCACAGATACGCAGTATTTT
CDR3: CASSIERAGTDTQYF

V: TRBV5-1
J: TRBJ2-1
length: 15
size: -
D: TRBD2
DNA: TGCGCCAGCAGCCCCCCGGGACTAGCGAGGGATGAGCAGTTCTTC
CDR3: CASSPPGLARDEQFF

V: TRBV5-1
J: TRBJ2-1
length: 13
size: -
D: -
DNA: TGCGCCAGCAGCCCCTTGGTCTCCAATGAGCAGTTCTTC
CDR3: CASSPLVSNEQFF

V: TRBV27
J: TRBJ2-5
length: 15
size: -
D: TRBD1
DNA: TGTGCCAGCAGGGAGGCCTGGACAGGGAGGGAGACCCAGTACTTC
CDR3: CASREAWTGRETQYF

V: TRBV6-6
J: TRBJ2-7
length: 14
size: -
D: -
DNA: TGTGCCAGCAGTTACTTCGCCCAGGGATACGAGCAGTACTTC
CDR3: CASSYFAQGYEQYF

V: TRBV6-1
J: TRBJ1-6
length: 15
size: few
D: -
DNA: TGTGCCAGCAGTAGAGATTCCACCTATAATTCACCCCTCCACTTT
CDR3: CASSRDSTYNSPLHF

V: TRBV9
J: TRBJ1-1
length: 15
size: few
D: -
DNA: TGTGCCAGCAGCGTAGACCCCAGGGCTGACACTGAAGCTTTCTTT
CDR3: CASSVDPRADTEAFF

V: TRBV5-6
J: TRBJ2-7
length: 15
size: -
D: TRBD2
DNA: TGTGCCAGCAGCTTGTCCCCCAGCGGGGGAGACGAGCAGTACTTC
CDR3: CASSLSPSGGDEQYF

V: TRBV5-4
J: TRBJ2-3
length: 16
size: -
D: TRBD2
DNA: TGTGCCAGCAGCTCAAGCGGGAGGGTAAACACAGATACGCAGTATTTT
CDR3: CASSSSGRVNTDTQYF

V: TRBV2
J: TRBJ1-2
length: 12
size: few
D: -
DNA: TGTGCCAGCAGTGAGTGGGGCTATGGCTACACCTTC
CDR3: CASSEWGYGYTF

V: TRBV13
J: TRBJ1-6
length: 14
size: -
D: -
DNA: TGTGCCAGCAGCCCCAAGAAGGCTAATTCACCCCTCCACTTT
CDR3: CASSPKKANSPLHF

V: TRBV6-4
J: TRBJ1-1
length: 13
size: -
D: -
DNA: TGTGCCAGCAACAACGGGGGGAACACTGAAGCTTTCTTT
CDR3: CASNNGGNTEAFF

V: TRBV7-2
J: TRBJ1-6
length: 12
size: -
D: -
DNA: TGTGCCAGCAGCCGGACCGCTTCACCCCTCCACTTT
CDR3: CASSRTASPLHF

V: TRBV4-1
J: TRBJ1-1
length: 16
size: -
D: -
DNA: TGCGCCAGCAGCCAAGGGCGAGGTGGGGGGAACACTGAAGCTTTCTTT
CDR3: CASSQGRGGGNTEAFF

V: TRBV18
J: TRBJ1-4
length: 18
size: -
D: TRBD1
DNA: TGTGCCAGCTCACCAAATAATAACAGGGGTTCAACTAATGAAAAACTGTTTTTT
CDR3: CASSPNNNRGSTNEKLFF

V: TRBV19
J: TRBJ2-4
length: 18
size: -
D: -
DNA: TGTGCCAGTAGTATACCTATTGAGGGGAATCTAGCCAAAAACATTCAGTACTTC
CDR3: CASSIPIEGNLAKNIQYF

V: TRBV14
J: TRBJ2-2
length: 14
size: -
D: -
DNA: TGTGCCAGCAGCCTTACAAAGAACACCGGGGAGCTGTTTTTT
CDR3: CASSLTKNTGELFF

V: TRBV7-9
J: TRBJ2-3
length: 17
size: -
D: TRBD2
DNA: TGTGCCAGCAGCTTTCGTAGCCGGGACTACTATACAGATACGCAGTATTTT
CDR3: CASSFRSRDYYTDTQYF

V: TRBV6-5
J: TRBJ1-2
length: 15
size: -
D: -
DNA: TGTGCCAGCAGTTATCCGGGCCAGGGTGAGCTTGGCTACACCTTC
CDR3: CASSYPGQGELGYTF

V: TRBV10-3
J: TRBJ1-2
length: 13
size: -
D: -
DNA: TGTGCCATCAGTGAGTCCAAAGCGGAGGGCTACACCTTC
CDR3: CAISESKAEGYTF

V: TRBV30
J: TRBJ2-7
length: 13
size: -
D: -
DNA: TGTGCCTGGAGTGGTGGAGACTCCTACGAGCAGTACTTC
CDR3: CAWSGGDSYEQYF

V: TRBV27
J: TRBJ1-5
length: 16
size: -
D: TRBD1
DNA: TGTGCCACACGGGTAGGGGGCAGTCCGGGCAATCAGCCCCAGCATTTT
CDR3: CATRVGGSPGNQPQHF

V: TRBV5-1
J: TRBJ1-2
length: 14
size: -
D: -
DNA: TGCGCCAGCAGCGATGACCCTACGGGATATGGCTACACCTTC
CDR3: CASSDDPTGYGYTF

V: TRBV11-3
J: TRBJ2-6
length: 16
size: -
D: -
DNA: TGTGCCAGCAGCTTAGGACGGTCCTCTGGGGCCAACGTCCTGACTTTC
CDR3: CASSLGRSSGANVLTF